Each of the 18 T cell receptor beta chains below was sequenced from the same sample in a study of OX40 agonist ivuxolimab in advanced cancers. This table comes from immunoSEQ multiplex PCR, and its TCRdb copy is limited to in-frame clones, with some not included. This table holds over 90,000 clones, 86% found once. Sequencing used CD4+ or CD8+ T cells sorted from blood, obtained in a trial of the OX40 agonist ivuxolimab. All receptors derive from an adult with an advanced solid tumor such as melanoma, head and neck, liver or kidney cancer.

CDR3 coding DNA: TGTGCCATCAGTGAGTCTACGGACAGGAACATTCAGTACTTC. Translation: CAISESTDRNIQYF. The chain has TRBV10-3 and TRBJ2-4; 7 bases match TRBD1. V was clipped by 0 bases and J by 7 bases; unmatched bases: 3. The CDR3 is 14 amino acids. Looked up from germline, CDR1 is ENHRY and CDR2 is SYGVKD.

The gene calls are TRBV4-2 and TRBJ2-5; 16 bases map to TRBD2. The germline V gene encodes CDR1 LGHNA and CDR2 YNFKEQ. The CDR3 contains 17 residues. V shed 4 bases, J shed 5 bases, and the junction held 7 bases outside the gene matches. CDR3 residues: CASSPGTSGGALETQYF. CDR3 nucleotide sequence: TGTGCCAGCAGCCCTGGGACTAGCGGGGGGGCCCTCGAGACCCAGTACTTC.

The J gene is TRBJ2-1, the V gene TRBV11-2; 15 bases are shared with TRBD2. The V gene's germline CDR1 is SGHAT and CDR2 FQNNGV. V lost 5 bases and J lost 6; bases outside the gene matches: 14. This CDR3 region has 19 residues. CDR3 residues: CASSLGRGLAGGESNEQFF. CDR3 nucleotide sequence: TGTGCCAGCAGCCTCGGGAGGGGACTAGCGGGAGGAGAGAGCAATGAGCAGTTCTTC.

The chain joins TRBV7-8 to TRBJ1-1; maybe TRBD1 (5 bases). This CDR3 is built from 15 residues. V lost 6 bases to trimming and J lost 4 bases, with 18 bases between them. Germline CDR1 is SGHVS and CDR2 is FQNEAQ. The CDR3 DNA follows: TGTGCCAGCAGACACGCTGGGGGGGACCCCACTGAAGCTTTCTTT. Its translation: CASRHAGGDPTEAFF.

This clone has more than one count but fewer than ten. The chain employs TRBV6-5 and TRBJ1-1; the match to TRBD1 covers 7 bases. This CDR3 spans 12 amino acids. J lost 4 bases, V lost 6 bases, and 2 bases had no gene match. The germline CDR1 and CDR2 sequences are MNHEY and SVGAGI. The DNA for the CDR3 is TGTGCCAGCAGCTGGACAGGCACTGAAGCTTTCTTT. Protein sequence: CASSWTGTEAFF.

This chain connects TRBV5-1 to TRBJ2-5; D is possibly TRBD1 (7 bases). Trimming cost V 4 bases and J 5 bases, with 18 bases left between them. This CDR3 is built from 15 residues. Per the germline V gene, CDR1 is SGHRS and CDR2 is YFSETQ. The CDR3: CASSRDRAEGETQYF. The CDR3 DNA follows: TGCGCCAGCAGCCGCGACAGGGCGGAGGGGGAGACCCAGTACTTC.

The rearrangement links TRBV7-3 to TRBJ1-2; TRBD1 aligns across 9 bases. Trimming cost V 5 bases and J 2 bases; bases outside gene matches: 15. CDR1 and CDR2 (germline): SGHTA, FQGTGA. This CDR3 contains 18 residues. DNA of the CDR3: TGTGCCAGCAGCCCAATGGGTTCACAGGGGGCTGCGAACTATGGCTACACCTTC. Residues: CASSPMGSQGAANYGYTF.

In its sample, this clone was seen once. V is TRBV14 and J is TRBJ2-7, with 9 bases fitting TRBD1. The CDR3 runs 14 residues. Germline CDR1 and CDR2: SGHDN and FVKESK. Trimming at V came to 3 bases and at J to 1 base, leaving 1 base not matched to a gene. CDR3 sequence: CASSQGTGSYEQYF. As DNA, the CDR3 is TGTGCCAGCAGCCAGGGGACAGGGTCCTACGAGCAGTACTTC.

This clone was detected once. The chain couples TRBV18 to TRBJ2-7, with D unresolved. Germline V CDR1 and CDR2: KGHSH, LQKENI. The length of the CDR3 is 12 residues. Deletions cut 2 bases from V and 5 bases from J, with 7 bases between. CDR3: CASSPIPNEQYF. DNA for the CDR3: TGTGCCAGCTCACCAATTCCGAACGAGCAGTACTTC.

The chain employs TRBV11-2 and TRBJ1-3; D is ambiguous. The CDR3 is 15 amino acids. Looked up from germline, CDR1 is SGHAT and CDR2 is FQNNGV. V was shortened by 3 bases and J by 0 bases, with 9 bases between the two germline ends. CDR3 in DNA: TGTGCCAGCAGCTTTGGACCCAGCTCTGGAAACACCATATATTTT. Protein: CASSFGPSSGNTIYF.

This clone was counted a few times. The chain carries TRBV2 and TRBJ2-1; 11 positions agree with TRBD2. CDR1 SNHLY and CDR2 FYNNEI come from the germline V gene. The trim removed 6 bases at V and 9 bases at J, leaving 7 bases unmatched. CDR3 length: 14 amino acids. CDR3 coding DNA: TGTGCCAGCAGGCCCGGGACTAGCGGCGGTGAGCAGTTCTTC. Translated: CASRPGTSGGEQFF.

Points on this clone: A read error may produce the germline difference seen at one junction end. The CDR3 nucleotides read TGCGCCAGCAATGAGGGTTGGACAGGGGGCGCTTATGAGCAGTTCTTC. The encoded protein is CASNEGWTGGAYEQFF. V gene TRBV10-2 combines with J gene TRBJ2-1; 11 bases map to TRBD1. Germline V gene data show CDR1 as WSHSY and CDR2 as SAAADI. The length of the CDR3 is 16 residues.

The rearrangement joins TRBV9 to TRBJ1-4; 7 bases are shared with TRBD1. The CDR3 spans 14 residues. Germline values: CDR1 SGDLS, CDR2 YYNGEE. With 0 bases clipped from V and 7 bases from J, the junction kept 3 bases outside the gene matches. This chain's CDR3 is CASSVGPGGEKLFF. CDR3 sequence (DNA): TGTGCCAGCAGCGTAGGGCCAGGGGGTGAAAAACTGTTTTTT.

The CDR3 sequence: CASSIGRGTEAFF. For the CDR3, the DNA is TGTGCCAGCAGCATTGGTAGGGGAACTGAAGCTTTCTTT. The chain links TRBV11-2 to TRBJ1-1; D may be TRBD1 (5 bases). The CDR3 is made up of 13 amino acids. Per germline, CDR1 SGHAT and CDR2 FQNNGV. Deletions cut 5 bases from V and 5 bases from J, with 12 bases between. The full variable domain, its missing parts supplied by reference TRBV11-2 and TRBJ1-1, is EAGVAQSPRYKIIEKRQSVAFWCNPISGHATLYWYQQILGQGPKLLIQFQNNGVVDDSQLPKDRFSAERLKGVDSTLKIQPAKLEDSAVYLCASSIGRGTEAFFGQGTRLTVV.

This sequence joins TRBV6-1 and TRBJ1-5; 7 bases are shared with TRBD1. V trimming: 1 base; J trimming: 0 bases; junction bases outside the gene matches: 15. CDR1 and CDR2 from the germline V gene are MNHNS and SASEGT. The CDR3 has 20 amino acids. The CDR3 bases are TGTGCCAGCAGTGAAGTACGCGTGGGACAGCCAACTTATAGCAATCAGCCCCAGCATTTT. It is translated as CASSEVRVGQPTYSNQPQHF.

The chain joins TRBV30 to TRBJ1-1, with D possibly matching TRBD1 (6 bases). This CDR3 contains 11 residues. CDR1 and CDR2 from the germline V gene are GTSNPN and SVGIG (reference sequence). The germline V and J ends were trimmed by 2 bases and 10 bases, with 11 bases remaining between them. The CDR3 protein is CAWSTARGAFF. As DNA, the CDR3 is TGTGCCTGGAGTACCGCCAGGGGAGCTTTCTTT.

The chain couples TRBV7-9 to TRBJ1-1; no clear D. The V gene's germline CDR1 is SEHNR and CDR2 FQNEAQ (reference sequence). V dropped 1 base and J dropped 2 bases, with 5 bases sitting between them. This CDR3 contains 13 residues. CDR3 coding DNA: TGTGCCAGCAGCTTAGAAGGCAACACTGAAGCTTTCTTT. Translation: CASSLEGNTEAFF.

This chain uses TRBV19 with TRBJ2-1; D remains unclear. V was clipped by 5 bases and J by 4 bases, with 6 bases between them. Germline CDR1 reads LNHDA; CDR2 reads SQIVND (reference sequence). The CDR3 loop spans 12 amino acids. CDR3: CASSYSYNEQFF. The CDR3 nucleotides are TGTGCCAGTAGTTACTCTTACAATGAGCAGTTCTTC.